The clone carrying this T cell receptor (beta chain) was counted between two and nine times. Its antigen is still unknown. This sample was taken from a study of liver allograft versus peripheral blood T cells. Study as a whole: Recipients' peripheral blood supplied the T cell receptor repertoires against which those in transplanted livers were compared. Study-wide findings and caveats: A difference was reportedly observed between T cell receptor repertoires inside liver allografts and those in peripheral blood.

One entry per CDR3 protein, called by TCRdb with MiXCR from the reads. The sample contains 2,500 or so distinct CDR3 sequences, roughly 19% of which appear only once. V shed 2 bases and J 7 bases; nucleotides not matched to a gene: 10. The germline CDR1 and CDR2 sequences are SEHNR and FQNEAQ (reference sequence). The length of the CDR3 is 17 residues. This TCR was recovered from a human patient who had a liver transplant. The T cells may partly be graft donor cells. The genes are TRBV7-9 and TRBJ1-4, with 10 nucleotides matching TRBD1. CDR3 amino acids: CASSLSLRDRGPEKLFF. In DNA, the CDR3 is TGTGCCAGCAGCTTATCTCTCCGAGACAGGGGGCCTGAAAAACTGTTTTTT.